The 21 T cell receptor beta chains below were found in one sample sequenced in a study of cytomegalovirus exposure and HLA in healthy donors. Researchers ran the PCR with 60 Vbeta and 13 Jbeta primers. Some clones are missing from TCRdb's copy, which holds only in-frame ones; the method was immunoSEQ multiplex PCR. The sample yields fewer than 200,000 clones, about 80% seen once. The sequenced sample consisted of PBMCs. All receptors derive from a female donor in good health and CMV-seronegative.

In DNA form, the CDR3 reads TGTGCCAGCAGTGAGCGCGGGACCAGCTCCTACAATGAGCAGTTCTTC. Protein product: CASSERGTSSYNEQFF. The chain recombines TRBV2 with TRBJ2-1; D is possibly TRBD2 (6 bases). The CDR3 loop spans 16 amino acids. The germline V gene encodes CDR1 SNHLY and CDR2 FYNNEI. V gave up 3 bases and J gave up 0 bases, with 12 bases separating them.

V gene TRBV2 combines with J gene TRBJ1-5; D unclear. Germline CDR1 and CDR2: SNHLY and FYNNEI. V was clipped by 7 bases and J by 3 bases, with 10 bases between them. The CDR3 extends over 13 amino acids. The CDR3 sequence is CASKGGPNQPQHF. The CDR3 DNA reads as TGTGCCAGCAAAGGCGGCCCCAATCAGCCCCAGCATTTT. Combining the CDR3 with reference TRBV2 and TRBJ1-5 gives the whole variable domain EPEVTQTPSHQVTQMGQEVILRCVPISNHLYFYWYRQILGQKVEFLVSFYNNEISEKSEIFDDQFSVERPDGSNFTLKIRSTKLEDSAMYFCASKGGPNQPQHFGDGTRLSIL.

V is TRBV5-6 and J is TRBJ1-1, with 9 positions matching TRBD1. The length of the CDR3 is 13 residues. Germline assignment: CDR1 SGHDT and CDR2 YYEEEE. The V segment lost 4 bases and the J segment 8 bases; nucleotides outside the gene matches: 6. This CDR3 is CASSQDRGLEAFF. CDR3 DNA: TGTGCCAGCAGCCAGGACAGGGGTCTGGAAGCTTTCTTT.

This clone was seen a few times. The rearrangement uses TRBV28 and TRBJ1-2; D is possibly TRBD1 (5 bases). The germline gives CDR1 MDHEN, CDR2 SYDVKM. CDR3 length equals 16 residues. Trimming shortened V by 5 bases and J by 4 bases, and 20 bases separated the two germline ends. CDR3 nucleotides: TGTGCCAGCAGTCACCTCCGGGGGGAGGGTGGCTATGGCTACACCTTC. Translating gives CASSHLRGEGGYGYTF.

V and J are TRBV11-2 and TRBJ1-1; perhaps TRBD1 as D (6 bases). The V gene's germline CDR1 is SGHAT and CDR2 FQNNGV. The V and J ends lost 2 bases and 0 bases respectively, with 10 bases between them. This CDR3 has 15 amino acids. Written as DNA, the CDR3 is TGTGCCAGCAGCTTATCTGGGGGCTTGAACACTGAAGCTTTCTTT. Translating gives CASSLSGGLNTEAFF.

The V call is TRBV5-1, the J call TRBJ1-1; no definite D call. The CDR3 sequence is 15 residues long. Germline CDR1 is SGHRS and CDR2 is YFSETQ. V gave up 4 bases and J gave up 10 bases, with 23 bases separating them. CDR3 in DNA: TGCGCCAGCAGCGAAGCGAGGGTGGGATTTCAGGTAGCTTTCTTT. Protein product: CASSEARVGFQVAFF.

J is TRBJ2-7 and V is TRBV6-1; a weak D match, TRBD1 (6 bases). The CDR3 runs 15 residues. The germline CDR1 and CDR2 sequences are MNHNS and SASEGT. V was cut by 3 bases and J by 0 bases, with 12 bases left in between. CDR3 coding DNA: TGTGCCAGCAGTGATTCCGGGACACTCTCCTACGAGCAGTACTTC. This sequence encodes CASSDSGTLSYEQYF.

This chain connects TRBV7-2 to TRBJ1-2; TRBD1 might be the D (5 bases). Trimming took off 6 bases at V and 2 bases at J, with 13 bases between the two ends. Looked up from germline, CDR1 is SGHTA and CDR2 is FQGNSA. CDR3 size: 14 residues. The CDR3: CASRPGGLNYGYTF. DNA for the CDR3: TGTGCCAGCAGGCCCGGGGGATTAAACTATGGCTACACCTTC.

This clone was seen a handful of times. The gene calls are TRBV5-6 and TRBJ1-1; TRBD1 agrees at 8 bases. This CDR3 region has 16 residues. Germline loops: CDR1 SGHDT, CDR2 YYEEEE. V dropped 1 base and J dropped 1; count of bases not matched to a gene: 6. The CDR3 is CASSLQGALGNTEAFF. The CDR3 nucleotides read TGTGCCAGCAGCTTGCAGGGGGCGCTTGGGAACACTGAAGCTTTCTTT. Using reference TRBV5-6 and TRBJ1-1 for the parts outside the CDR3, the full variable domain is DAGVTQSPTHLIKTRGQQVTLRCSPKSGHDTVSWYQQALGQGPQFIFQYYEEEERQRGNFPDRFSGHQFPNYSSELNVNALLLGDSALYLCASSLQGALGNTEAFFGQGTRLTVV.

This sequence joins TRBV5-1 and TRBJ2-5; perhaps TRBD1 as D (6 bases). The ends were cut back, 0 bases at V and 6 bases at J, with 12 bases in the middle. Per the germline V gene, CDR1 is SGHRS and CDR2 is YFSETQ. The length of the CDR3 is 14 residues. For the CDR3, the DNA is TGCGCCAGCAGCTTGGGGCAGGGGAGACAGACCCAGTACTTC. Its protein product is CASSLGQGRQTQYF.

V is TRBV2 and J is TRBJ2-1, with 9 bases lining up with TRBD2. From germline, CDR1 is SNHLY and CDR2 FYNNEI. J was trimmed by 0 bases and V by 2 bases; bases with no gene match: 11. CDR3 length: 19 residues. CDR3 bases: TGTGCCAGCAGTGAAAGGGCTAGCGGGGTGAGGAGCTCCTACAATGAGCAGTTCTTC. It translates to CASSERASGVRSSYNEQFF. The variable domain in full, with the rest retrieved from reference TRBV2 and TRBJ2-1, is EPEVTQTPSHQVTQMGQEVILRCVPISNHLYFYWYRQILGQKVEFLVSFYNNEISEKSEIFDDQFSVERPDGSNFTLKIRSTKLEDSAMYFCASSERASGVRSSYNEQFFGPGTRLTVL.

The chain has TRBV10-3 and TRBJ2-1, with a weak D call TRBD2 (6 bases). Germline assignment: CDR1 ENHRY and CDR2 SYGVKD. The CDR3 has 14 amino acids. Trimming took 2 bases from V and 8 from J, leaving 13 bases between them. In DNA form, the CDR3 reads TGTGCCATCAGTGAGCTGGCGGGACGCTATGAGCAGTTCTTC. Protein sequence: CAISELAGRYEQFF.

The chain couples TRBV7-9 to TRBJ2-2; D possibly corresponds to TRBD2 (6 bases). The germline V and J ends were trimmed by 5 bases and 0 bases, with 13 bases remaining between them. The CDR3 spans 16 residues. Germline assignment: CDR1 SEHNR and CDR2 FQNEAQ (reference sequence). Written as DNA, the CDR3 is TGTGCCAGCAGCCCGGTAAGACTAGCGAACACCGGGGAGCTGTTTTTT. Protein: CASSPVRLANTGELFF.

This chain links TRBV30 with TRBJ2-1; weak D call: TRBD2 (5 bases). Germline V lookup: CDR1 GTSNPN, CDR2 SVGIG (reference sequence). Trimming left V 1 base short and J 4 bases short, with 8 bases between. This CDR3 has 13 residues. CDR3 nucleotides: TGTGCCTGGAGTGAGGACTCGTACAATGAGCAGTTCTTC. This gives the protein CAWSEDSYNEQFF.

This clone was seen only once. In DNA form, the CDR3 reads TGTGCCAGCAGCCAAGTTACAGCGGTTAGCACAGATACGCAGTATTTT. It specifies CASSQVTAVSTDTQYF. The rearrangement links TRBV14 to TRBJ2-3; D might be TRBD2 (5 bases). The CDR3 contains 16 residues. CDR1 is SGHDN and CDR2 is FVKESK in the germline V gene. V was trimmed by 1 base and J by 0 bases, leaving 11 bases between them.

V gene TRBV19 combines with J gene TRBJ2-3; TRBD2 matches 14 bases. This CDR3 spans 16 amino acids. V was clipped by 7 bases and J by 8 bases; unmatched bases: 11. CDR1 is LNHDA, CDR2 SQIVND, per germline (reference sequence). This CDR3 reads CASTLAGTSGSGTQYF. In DNA form, the CDR3 reads TGTGCCAGTACCCTGGCGGGGACTAGCGGGAGCGGTACGCAGTATTTT.

The V and J genes are TRBV5-1 and TRBJ2-5, with 11 positions matching TRBD1. Germline-derived CDR1 and CDR2 are SGHRS and YFSETQ. The trim removed 4 bases at V and 5 bases at J, leaving 10 bases unmatched. The CDR3 has 16 residues. CDR3 loop: CASSPGQGGPRETQYF. CDR3 in DNA: TGCGCCAGCAGCCCGGGACAGGGGGGGCCCCGGGAGACCCAGTACTTC.

The chain is built from TRBV4-2 and TRBJ2-5; 9 nucleotides match TRBD1. The CDR3 loop spans 17 amino acids. Germline CDR1 is LGHNA and CDR2 is YNFKEQ. J lost 4 bases, V lost 1 base, and 10 bases had no gene match. The CDR3 DNA is TGTGCCAGCAGCCAAGCCATTACAGGGGGCGGAGGAGAGACCCAGTACTTC. It yields the protein CASSQAITGGGGETQYF.

This chain uses TRBV15 with TRBJ1-1; TRBD1 matches at 11 bases. With V trimmed by 5 bases and J by 1 base, 6 bases remained unmatched. This CDR3 region has 16 residues. Germline V lookup: CDR1 LNHNV, CDR2 YYDKDF (reference sequence). The CDR3 DNA sequence: TGTGCCACCAGCCCCAGGGACAGGGGGTGGAACACTGAAGCTTTCTTT. Its translation is CATSPRDRGWNTEAFF.

The chain has TRBV5-4 and TRBJ1-2; 7 bases are a match to TRBD1. Germline CDR1 reads SGHNT; CDR2 reads YYREEE (reference sequence). With 0 bases clipped from V and 4 bases from J, the junction kept 3 bases outside the gene matches. This CDR3 contains 14 residues. The CDR3: CASSLDRGRYGYTF. The CDR3 bases are TGTGCCAGCAGCTTGGACAGGGGACGCTATGGCTACACCTTC.

V gene TRBV2 combines with J gene TRBJ1-1, with 10 bases identical to TRBD1. Per the germline V gene, CDR1 is SNHLY and CDR2 is FYNNEI. The CDR3 loop spans 12 amino acids. V was clipped by 7 bases and J by 9 bases; unmatched bases: 5. The CDR3, as DNA: TGTGCCAGCACCGGGACAGGGGAGAAAGCTTTCTTT. As protein: CASTGTGEKAFF.